The entry below describes one T cell receptor (beta chain). This sample is part of a study of cytomegalovirus exposure and HLA in healthy donors. Amplification used 60 Vbeta primers and 13 Jbeta primers. Sequencing was performed with immunoSEQ multiplex PCR; in TCRdb, only in-frame clones are kept and a portion is missing. The sample table sets out 50,000 to 55,000 clones. This CDR3 is 14 amino acids long. Looked up from germline, CDR1 is MNHEY and CDR2 is SVGAGI. The trim removed 6 bases at V and 1 base at J, leaving 2 bases unmatched. Sequencing input: PBMCs. This clonotype was sampled from a woman aged 60-75 years in good health and CMV-seropositive. The chain uses TRBV6-5 and TRBJ2-7, with 11 nucleotides matching TRBD1. DNA of the CDR3: TGTGCCAGCAGAGGGACAGGGGGATCCTACGAGCAGTACTTC. This codes for CASRGTGGSYEQYF.